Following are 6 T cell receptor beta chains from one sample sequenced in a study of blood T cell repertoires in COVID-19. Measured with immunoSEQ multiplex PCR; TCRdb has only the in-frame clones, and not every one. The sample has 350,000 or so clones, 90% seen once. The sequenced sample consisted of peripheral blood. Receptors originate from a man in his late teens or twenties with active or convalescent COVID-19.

CDR3 sequence (DNA): TGTGCCAGCTCACCAACGTTAGGAATGGAGGCTTTCTTT. This sequence encodes CASSPTLGMEAFF. The gene calls are TRBV18 and TRBJ1-1; D gene ambiguous. This CDR3 is 13 amino acids long. Germline lookup yields CDR1 KGHSH and CDR2 LQKENI. V was trimmed by 2 bases and J by 11 bases, leaving 15 bases between them. Full variable domain (outside the CDR3, taken from reference TRBV18 and TRBJ1-1): NAGVMQNPRHLVRRRGQEARLRCSPMKGHSHVYWYRQLPEEGLKFMVYLQKENIIDESGMPKERFSAEFPKEGPSILRIQQVVRGDSAAYFCASSPTLGMEAFFGQGTRLTVV.

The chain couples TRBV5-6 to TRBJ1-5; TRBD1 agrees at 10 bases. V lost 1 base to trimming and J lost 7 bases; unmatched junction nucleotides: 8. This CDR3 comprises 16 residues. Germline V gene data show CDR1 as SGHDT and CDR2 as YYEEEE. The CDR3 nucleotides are TGTGCCAGCAGCTTGTGGGGACAGGGGCTGGGACAGCCCCAGCATTTT. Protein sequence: CASSLWGQGLGQPQHF. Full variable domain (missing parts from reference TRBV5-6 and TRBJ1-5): DAGVTQSPTHLIKTRGQQVTLRCSPKSGHDTVSWYQQALGQGPQFIFQYYEEEERQRGNFPDRFSGHQFPNYSSELNVNALLLGDSALYLCASSLWGQGLGQPQHFGDGTRLSIL.

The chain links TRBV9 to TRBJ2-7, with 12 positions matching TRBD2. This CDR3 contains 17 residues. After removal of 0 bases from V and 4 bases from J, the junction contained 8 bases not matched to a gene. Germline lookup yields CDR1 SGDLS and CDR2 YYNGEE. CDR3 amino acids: CASSVEPSGRASYEQYF. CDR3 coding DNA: TGTGCCAGCAGCGTAGAGCCTAGCGGGAGGGCCTCATACGAGCAGTACTTC.

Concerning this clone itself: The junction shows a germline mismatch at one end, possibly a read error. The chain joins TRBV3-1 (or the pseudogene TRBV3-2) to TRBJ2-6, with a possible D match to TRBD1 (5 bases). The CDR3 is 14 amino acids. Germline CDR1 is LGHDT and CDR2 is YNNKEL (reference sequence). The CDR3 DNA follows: TGTGCCAGCAGAAAGGTTTCTGGGGCCAACGTGCTGACTTTC. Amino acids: CASRKVSGANVLTF.

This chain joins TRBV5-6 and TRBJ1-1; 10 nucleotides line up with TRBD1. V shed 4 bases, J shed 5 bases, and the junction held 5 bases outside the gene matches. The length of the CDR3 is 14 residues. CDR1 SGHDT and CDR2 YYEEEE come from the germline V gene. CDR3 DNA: TGTGCCAGCAGCCCGGGACAGGGGAGGACTGAAGCTTTCTTT. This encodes CASSPGQGRTEAFF.

The CDR3 is CSATGIGNGYTF. CDR3 nucleotides: TGCAGCGCAACAGGGATCGGGAATGGCTACACCTTC. This chain connects TRBV29-1 to TRBJ1-2; tentatively, D is TRBD1 (6 bases). Looked up from germline, CDR1 is SQVTM and CDR2 is ANQGSEA. The V and J ends lost 7 bases and 6 bases respectively, with 15 bases between them. The CDR3 runs 12 residues.